The rows below give T cell receptor beta chains drawn from one sample of a study of cytomegalovirus exposure and HLA in healthy donors. The repertoire was sequenced with immunoSEQ multiplex PCR; TCRdb's copy has only in-frame clones and lacks some. The data show some 110,000 clones, with about 80% seen just once and approximately 4% held by the top ten. The specimen was PBMCs. These receptor sequences come from a man aged 30 to 45 in good health and CMV-seropositive. Each CDR3 is given with its conserved first and last residue. The D gene is left open where the match is weak. Only some rows state a clone size, as once, few, many or a class for expanded clones.

abundance	v_gene	len	d_gene	j_gene	CDR3aa	CDR3nt
once	TRBV28	16	TRBD2	TRBJ2-3	CASTHLSGRGTDTQYF	TGTGCCAGCACCCATTTGAGCGGGAGGGGCACAGATACGCAGTATTTT
few	TRBV6-6	14	TRBD2	TRBJ2-1	CASITGLGYNEQFF	TGTGCCAGCATAACGGGACTAGGGTACAATGAGCAGTTCTTC
-	TRBV18	15	-	TRBJ2-2	CASSPYNTNTGELFF	TGTGCCAGCTCACCGTACAACACCAACACCGGGGAGCTGTTTTTT
-	TRBV12-5	18	-	TRBJ1-6	CASGLVATASSYNSPLHF	TGTGCTAGTGGTTTGGTCGCAACAGCAAGCTCCTATAATTCACCCCTCCACTTT
few	TRBV5-6	16	TRBD1	TRBJ1-1	CASSLSPPERDRKAFF	TGTGCCAGCAGCTTGTCCCCGCCTGAAAGGGACAGGAAAGCTTTCTTT
-	TRBV5-4	16	-	TRBJ2-5	CASSLAASRRLEAQYF	TGTGCCAGCAGCTTGGCCGCTAGTCGTCGGCTGGAGGCCCAGTACTTC
few	TRBV27	13	-	TRBJ1-1	CASSLLGGTEAFF	TGTGCCAGCAGTTTGTTGGGGGGCACTGAAGCTTTCTTT
few	TRBV9	14	TRBD1	TRBJ2-4	CASSVTGDTNIQYF	TGTGCCAGCAGCGTAACAGGGGACACAAACATTCAGTACTTC
once	TRBV7-8	15	-	TRBJ2-7	CASAAGTGETYEQYF	TGTGCCAGCGCTGCGGGAACAGGTGAAACCTACGAGCAGTACTTC
-	TRBV7-3	15	TRBD2	TRBJ2-3	CASSVNSGAVDTQYF	TGTGCCAGCAGCGTAAATAGCGGGGCGGTAGATACGCAGTATTTT
-	TRBV19	15	TRBD2	TRBJ2-1	CASRGVAGAYNEQFF	TGTGCCAGTAGGGGTGTAGCGGGAGCCTACAATGAGCAGTTCTTC
-	TRBV11-3	14	TRBD1	TRBJ1-3	CASSPDRAGNTIYF	TGTGCCAGCAGCCCCGACAGGGCTGGAAACACCATATATTTT
-	TRBV9	14	-	TRBJ1-2	CASSPSTGNYGYTF	TGTGCCAGCAGCCCCTCAACAGGGAACTATGGCTACACCTTC
-	TRBV27	14	-	TRBJ1-4	CASSSRGTNEKLFF	TGTGCCAGCAGTTCCAGGGGAACTAATGAAAAACTGTTTTTT
once	TRBV27	15	TRBD1	TRBJ2-5	CANSLWAQGAETQYF	TGTGCCAACAGTTTATGGGCACAGGGGGCAGAGACCCAGTACTTC
-	TRBV6-6	15	-	TRBJ1-3	CASSHAGASGNTIYF	TGTGCCAGCAGCCACGCGGGGGCCTCTGGAAACACCATATATTTT
-	TRBV7-2	16	TRBD2	TRBJ2-3	CASSSTTSWGTDTQYF	TGTGCCAGCAGCTCCACGACTAGCTGGGGCACAGATACGCAGTATTTT
-	TRBV7-9	15	TRBD2	TRBJ2-1	CASSLGLAGLIEQFF	TGTGCCAGCAGCTTAGGTCTAGCGGGGCTAATTGAGCAGTTCTTC
-	TRBV7-9	11	-	TRBJ1-2	CASSLVGGYTF	TGTGCCAGCAGCTTAGTCGGTGGCTACACCTTC
-	TRBV7-9	13	-	TRBJ1-1	CASIPISDTEAFF	TGTGCCAGCATCCCGATTAGCGACACTGAAGCTTTCTTT
-	TRBV7-9	15	-	TRBJ2-3	CASSGIWASTDTQYF	TGTGCCAGCAGCGGAATTTGGGCTAGCACAGATACGCAGTATTTT
-	TRBV19	21	TRBD1	TRBJ1-4	CASSEGRQGGQRRATNEKLFF	TGTGCCAGTAGCGAGGGGAGGCAGGGGGGCCAAAGACGTGCAACTAATGAAAAACTGTTTTTT
-	TRBV25-1	16	TRBD1	TRBJ2-7	CASSEWGQGLFYEQYF	TGTGCCAGCAGTGAGTGGGGACAGGGTCTTTTCTACGAGCAGTACTTC
-	TRBV7-9	14	TRBD2	TRBJ2-2	CASRAGANTGELFF	TGTGCCAGCCGAGCGGGGGCGAACACCGGGGAGCTGTTTTTT
-	TRBV19	14	-	TRBJ1-5	CASKRGHSNQPQHF	TGTGCCAGTAAGCGGGGACATAGCAATCAGCCCCAGCATTTT
-	TRBV30	15	-	TRBJ2-2	CAWRSRGGGTGELFF	TGTGCCTGGAGATCTAGGGGCGGCGGCACCGGGGAGCTGTTTTTT
once	TRBV5-4	15	TRBD2	TRBJ2-1	CASSPKREGNNEQFF	TGTGCCAGCAGCCCGAAGCGGGAGGGTAACAATGAGCAGTTCTTC
once	TRBV11-2	15	-	TRBJ2-7	CASSFGTGRLYEQYF	TGTGCCAGCAGCTTCGGTACAGGGCGTCTCTACGAGCAGTACTTC
few	TRBV10-3	13	TRBD1	TRBJ1-1	CAITRDRDTEAFF	TGTGCCATCACCCGGGACAGGGACACTGAAGCTTTCTTT
-	TRBV11-3	16	-	TRBJ2-2	CASSPRGGARHGELFF	TGTGCCAGCAGCCCTCGAGGGGGGGCCCGTCACGGGGAGCTGTTTTTT
-	TRBV28	13	-	TRBJ1-2	CASSLGLNYGYTF	TGTGCCAGCAGTTTAGGCCTTAACTATGGCTACACCTTC
-	TRBV19	13	-	TRBJ2-5	CASSWDSEETQYF	TGTGCCAGTAGTTGGGACTCAGAAGAGACCCAGTACTTC
few	TRBV7-2	17	TRBD1	TRBJ2-3	CASSSLRQGAWGDTQYF	TGTGCCAGCAGCTCCCTACGTCAGGGGGCCTGGGGAGATACGCAGTATTTT
-	TRBV5-6	15	-	TRBJ2-6	CASSFYGSGANGLTF	TGTGCCAGCAGCTTTTACGGGTCTGGGGCCAACGGCCTGACTTTC
-	TRBV5-6	18	-	TRBJ2-6	CASSLEGGPNPGANVLTF	TGTGCCAGCAGCTTGGAGGGGGGGCCAAACCCCGGGGCCAACGTCCTGACTTTC
few	TRBV18	17	-	TRBJ1-3	CASSPRGGYSSGNTIYF	TGTGCCAGCTCACCAAGGGGGGGCTACAGCTCTGGAAACACCATATATTTT
-	TRBV27	16	TRBD2	TRBJ2-3	CASSLEVAGAGDTQYF	TGTGCCAGCAGTTTAGAAGTAGCGGGGGCCGGGGATACGCAGTATTTT
-	TRBV30	14	-	TRBJ1-3	CAYPQGRAGNTIYF	TGTGCCTACCCACAGGGTAGGGCTGGAAACACCATATATTTT
-	TRBV6-5	13	-	TRBJ1-2	CASSYVSIYGYTF	TGTGCCAGCAGTTACGTGAGTATCTATGGCTACACCTTC
-	TRBV11-2	15	TRBD1	TRBJ1-4	CASSSLDRAREKLFF	TGTGCCAGCAGCTCCCTCGACAGGGCGAGGGAAAAACTGTTTTTT
few	TRBV7-2	14	-	TRBJ2-3	CASSLEYRRDTQYF	TGTGCCAGCAGCTTAGAATATCGCCGGGATACGCAGTATTTT
-	TRBV7-3	13	-	TRBJ2-7	CASSRLVLTEQYF	TGTGCCAGCTCCAGACTGGTACTTACGGAGCAGTACTTC
-	TRBV28	16	TRBD1	TRBJ1-1	CASRGTRWDRSTEAFF	TGTGCCAGCAGGGGCACCCGATGGGACAGGAGCACTGAAGCTTTCTTT
-	TRBV5-4	13	-	TRBJ2-5	CASSLGQQETQYF	TGTGCCAGCAGCTTGGGACAGCAAGAGACCCAGTACTTC
-	TRBV11-2	17	TRBD1	TRBJ2-7	CASSLASQGQGFYEQYF	TGTGCCAGCAGCTTAGCATCACAAGGACAGGGCTTTTACGAGCAGTACTTC
-	TRBV7-9	17	TRBD2	TRBJ2-7	CASSLIKASGHVYEQYF	TGTGCCAGCAGCTTAATTAAGGCTAGCGGGCATGTCTACGAGCAGTACTTC
once	TRBV5-1	14	-	TRBJ2-7	CASSLAGEDYEQYF	TGCGCCAGCAGCTTGGCGGGGGAAGACTACGAGCAGTACTTC
once	TRBV4-1	13	-	TRBJ2-7	CASSEIFSDEQYF	TGCGCCAGCAGCGAGATATTTAGTGACGAGCAGTACTTC
few	TRBV19	15	TRBD1	TRBJ1-2	CASSGTGRKGYGYTF	TGTGCCAGTAGTGGGACAGGGAGAAAAGGCTATGGCTACACCTTC
-	TRBV4-2	17	-	TRBJ2-6	CASSLGEGFSGANVLTF	TGTGCCAGCAGCCTCGGCGAGGGTTTCTCTGGGGCCAACGTCCTGACTTTC
few	TRBV15	17	TRBD1	TRBJ2-7	CATSRVLTGALSYEQYF	TGTGCCACCAGCAGAGTACTAACAGGGGCCCTATCCTACGAGCAGTACTTC
few	TRBV11-2	17	-	TRBJ2-3	CASSLEVGMRATDTQYF	TGTGCCAGCAGCTTAGAGGTGGGGATGCGGGCGACAGATACGCAGTATTTT
-	TRBV18	12	-	TRBJ2-7	CASSPASYEQYF	TGTGCCAGCTCACCGGCTTCCTACGAGCAGTACTTC
-	TRBV7-9	13	-	TRBJ2-7	CSSSSQGGSEQYF	TGTTCCAGCAGCTCCCAAGGTGGGAGCGAGCAGTACTTC
-	TRBV30	13	-	TRBJ1-5	CAWSPFRGQPQHF	TGTGCCTGGAGTCCGTTCCGGGGTCAGCCCCAGCATTTT
-	TRBV4-3	16	TRBD1	TRBJ2-7	CASSQDLQGLTYEQYF	TGCGCCAGCAGCCAAGATTTACAGGGGCTAACCTACGAGCAGTACTTC
-	TRBV29-1	12	TRBD1	TRBJ2-7	CSVGDSRYEQYF	TGCAGCGTCGGGGACAGCCGCTACGAGCAGTACTTC
-	TRBV10-3	17	-	TRBJ2-1	CAISAKSLASRGREQFF	TGTGCCATCAGCGCGAAATCTCTGGCTAGTCGGGGTAGGGAGCAGTTCTTC